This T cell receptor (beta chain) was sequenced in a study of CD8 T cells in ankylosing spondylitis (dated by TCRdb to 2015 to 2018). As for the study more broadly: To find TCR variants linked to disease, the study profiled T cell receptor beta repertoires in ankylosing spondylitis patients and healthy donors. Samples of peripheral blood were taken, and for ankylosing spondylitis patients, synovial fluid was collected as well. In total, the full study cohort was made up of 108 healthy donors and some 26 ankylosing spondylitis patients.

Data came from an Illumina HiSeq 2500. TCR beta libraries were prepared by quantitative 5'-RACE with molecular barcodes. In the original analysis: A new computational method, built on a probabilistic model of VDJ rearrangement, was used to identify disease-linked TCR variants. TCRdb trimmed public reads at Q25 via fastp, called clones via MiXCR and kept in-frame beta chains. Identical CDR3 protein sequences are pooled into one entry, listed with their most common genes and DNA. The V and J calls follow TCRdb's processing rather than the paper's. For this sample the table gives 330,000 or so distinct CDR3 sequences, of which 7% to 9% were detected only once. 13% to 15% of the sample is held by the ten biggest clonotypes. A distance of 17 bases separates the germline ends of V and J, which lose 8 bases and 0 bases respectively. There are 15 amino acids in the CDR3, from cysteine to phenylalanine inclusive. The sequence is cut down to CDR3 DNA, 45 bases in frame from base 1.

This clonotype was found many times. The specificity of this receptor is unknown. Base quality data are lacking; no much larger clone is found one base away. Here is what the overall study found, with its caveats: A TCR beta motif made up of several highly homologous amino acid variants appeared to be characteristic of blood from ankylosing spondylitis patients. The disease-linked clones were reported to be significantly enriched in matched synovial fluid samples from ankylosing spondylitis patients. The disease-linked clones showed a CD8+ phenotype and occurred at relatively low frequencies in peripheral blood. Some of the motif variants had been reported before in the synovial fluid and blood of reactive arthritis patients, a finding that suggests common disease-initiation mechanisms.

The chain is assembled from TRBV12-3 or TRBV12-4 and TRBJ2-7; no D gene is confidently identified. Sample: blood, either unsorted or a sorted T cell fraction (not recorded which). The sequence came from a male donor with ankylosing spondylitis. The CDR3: CASAILWGSSYEQYF. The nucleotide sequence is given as TGTGCCAGCGCCATACTCTGGGGAAGCTCCTACGAGCAGTACTTC.